Shown below are 4 T cell receptor beta chains from a single sample sequenced in a study of T-cell reconstitution after alpha-beta-depleted transplantation in children. Unique molecular identifiers featured in how the TCRbeta library was prepared. TCRdb re-called the PCR reads with MiXCR, one entry per CDR3 protein. The table shows a few hundred thousand distinct CDR3 sequences, with approximately 10% occurring only once. The source was PBMCs from the stem cell graft donor, collected from the stem cell graft. The receptors here all came from a human donor who donated a stem cell graft to a child with acute myeloid leukemia.

As for this clonotype: The junction and the germline gene differ at one end; a read error may be behind it. This chain connects TRBV5-1 to TRBJ2-2; TRBD1 matches at 9 bases. Per the germline V gene, CDR1 is SGHRS and CDR2 is YFSETQ. The CDR3 runs to 18 residues. CDR3 loop: CASTLPSNRGQDHGELFF. The CDR3 DNA reads as TGCGCCAGCACCTTGCCTAGTAACAGGGGGCAAGACCATGGGGAGCTGTTTTTT.

The gene calls are TRBV7-2 and TRBJ2-2; D unresolved. CDR1 is SGHTA, CDR2 FQGNSA, per germline. Trimming pared 1 base from V and 0 bases from J, leaving 6 bases between. This CDR3 spans 15 amino acids. The CDR3 reads CASSLGVTNTGELFF. CDR3 nucleotides: TGTGCCAGCAGCTTAGGAGTAACGAACACCGGGGAGCTGTTTTTT.

This clonotype was counted many times. The V and J genes are TRBV29-1 and TRBJ2-2; unclear D gene. From germline, CDR1 is SQVTM and CDR2 ANQGSEA. CDR3 length: 14 residues. The V and J ends lost 0 bases and 5 bases respectively, with 10 bases between them. The CDR3 sequence: CSVEDSRPTGELFF. In DNA form, the CDR3 reads TGCAGCGTTGAAGATTCCAGGCCGACCGGGGAGCTGTTTTTT.

The genes are TRBV6-2 or TRBV6-3 and TRBJ2-7; perhaps TRBD1 as D (5 bases). The CDR3 has 14 amino acids. V was cut by 6 bases and J by 2 bases, with 14 bases left in between. In germline, CDR1 is MNHEY, CDR2 SVGEGT. The CDR3 loop reads CASSRRQPPYEQYF. The CDR3 DNA sequence: TGTGCCAGCAGCCGCCGACAGCCCCCCTACGAGCAGTACTTC.